The following is a TCR beta chain sequence with its context. Followed longitudinally, the Seattle patients had been enrolled during active infection. These data belong to a study of blood T cell repertoires in COVID-19. Across the study: Researchers got acute and convalescent COVID-19 samples from the United States, Italy and Spain. Sources were T cells, B-cell-depleted T cells, or PBMCs; the material itself was cDNA or gDNA.

Original processing notes: Estimation of nucleated cell counts relied on the amplification of reference gene primers. Data came from immunoSEQ multiplex PCR; TCRdb stores just in-frame clones and leaves some out. V, J and clone size were drawn from that table, and D and trimming were deduced from the DNA. Among some 190,000 clones listed, 82% were seen once. V lost 4 bases, J lost 2 bases, and 17 bases lay in between. The CDR3 is 16 residues long. Germline-derived CDR1 and CDR2 are SGHRS and YFSETQ. The V and J genes are TRBV5-1 and TRBJ2-3, with D possibly being TRBD1 (5 bases). Material for sequencing was peripheral blood. This sequence was found in a woman in her sixties with COVID-19, enrolled during active disease. The CDR3 region is CASSAPRGQNTDTQYF. The CDR3, as DNA: TGCGCCAGCAGCGCACCTAGGGGTCAAAACACAGATACGCAGTATTTT.